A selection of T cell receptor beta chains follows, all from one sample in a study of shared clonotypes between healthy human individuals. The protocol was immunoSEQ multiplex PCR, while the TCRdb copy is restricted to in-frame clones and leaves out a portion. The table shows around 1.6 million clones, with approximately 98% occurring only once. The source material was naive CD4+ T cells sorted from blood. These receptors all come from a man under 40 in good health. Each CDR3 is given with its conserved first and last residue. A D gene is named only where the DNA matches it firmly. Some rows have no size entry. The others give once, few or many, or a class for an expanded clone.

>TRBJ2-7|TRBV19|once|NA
TGTGCCAGTAGTAAGAACGGGGGGCTTTACGAGCAGTACTTC
CASSKNGGLYEQYF
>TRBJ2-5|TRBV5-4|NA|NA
TGTGCCAGCAGCACAAAAAGGGGACACCATGGGGAAGAGACCCAGTACTTC
CASSTKRGHHGEETQYF
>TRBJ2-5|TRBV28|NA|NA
TGTGCCAGCAGTGAGGTGTCGGAGACCCAGTACTTC
CASSEVSETQYF
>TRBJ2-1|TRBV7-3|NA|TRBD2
TGTGCCAGCAGCTCTATAGCGGGAGCTGAGCAGTTCTTC
CASSSIAGAEQFF
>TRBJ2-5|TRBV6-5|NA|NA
TGTGCCAGCAGTACCCAAGAGACCCAGTACTTC
CASSTQETQYF
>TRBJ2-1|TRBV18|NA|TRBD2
TGTGCCAGCTCACCGCCCGGGACTAGAGTAAGCAATGAGCAGTTCTTC
CASSPPGTRVSNEQFF
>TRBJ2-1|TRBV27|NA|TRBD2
TGTGCCAGCAGTCCCCCAGGGCTAGCGGGAGTATATGAGCAGTTCTTC
CASSPPGLAGVYEQFF
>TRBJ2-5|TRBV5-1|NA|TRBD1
TGCGCCAGTCGTTGGACAGGGCAAGAGACCCAGTACTTC
CASRWTGQETQYF
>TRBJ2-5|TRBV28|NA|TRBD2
TGTGCCAGCAGTTTATATCGGACCCGGGCTAGCGGGGTCCTGGAGACCCAGTACTTC
CASSLYRTRASGVLETQYF
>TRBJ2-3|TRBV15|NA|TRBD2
TGTGCCACCAGCAGTGGGACTAGCGGGAGGGCCGTAGCAGATACGCAGTATTTT
CATSSGTSGRAVADTQYF
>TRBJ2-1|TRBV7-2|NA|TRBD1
TGTGCCAGCAGCCGCGAACCTACAGGGGGAACCTACAATGAGCAGTTCTTC
CASSREPTGGTYNEQFF
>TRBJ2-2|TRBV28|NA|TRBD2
TGTGCCAGCACAGCGGGAGAGGCCACCGGGGAGCTGTTTTTT
CASTAGEATGELFF
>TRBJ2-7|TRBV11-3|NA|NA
TGTGCCAGCAGCTTACAGGGACCTTCGGAGCAGTACTTC
CASSLQGPSEQYF
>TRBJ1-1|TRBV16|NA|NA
TGTGCCAGCAGCCCCAGGCCTTCAGGGTGGAACACTGAAGCTTTCTTT
CASSPRPSGWNTEAFF
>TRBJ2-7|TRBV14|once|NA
TGTGCCAGCAGCCGCCCAGGAACCTACGAGCAGTACTTC
CASSRPGTYEQYF
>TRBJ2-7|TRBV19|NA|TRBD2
TGTGCCAGTAGTCGGTTCGGCGGGAGGGCCGCCTACGAGCAGTACTTC
CASSRFGGRAAYEQYF
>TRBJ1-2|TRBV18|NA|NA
TGTGCCAGCTCATGGGGGAACTATGGCTACACCTTC
CASSWGNYGYTF
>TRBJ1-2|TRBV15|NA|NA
TGTGCCACCAGCAGACAGGGCTTTTATGGCTACACCTTC
CATSRQGFYGYTF
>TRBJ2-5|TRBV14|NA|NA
TGTGCCAGCAGCCCCAAGGAGGATCAAGAGACCCAGTACTTC
CASSPKEDQETQYF
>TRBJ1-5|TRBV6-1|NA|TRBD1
TGTGCCAGCAGATGGACAGGGGGCAATCAGCCCCAGCATTTT
CASRWTGGNQPQHF
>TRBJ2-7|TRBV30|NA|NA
TGTGCCTGGACCAGGCCTCCCTACGAGCAGTACTTC
CAWTRPPYEQYF
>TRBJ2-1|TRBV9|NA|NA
TGTGCCAGCCAGGCGGGGACAAATTACAATGAGCAGTTCTTC
CASQAGTNYNEQFF
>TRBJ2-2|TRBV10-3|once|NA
TGTGCCATCAGTGCGCTGCCCGGGGAGCTGTTTTTT
CAISALPGELFF
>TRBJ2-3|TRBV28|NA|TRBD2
TGTGCCAGCATAGGTAAAGCGGGAACAGATACGCAGTATTTT
CASIGKAGTDTQYF
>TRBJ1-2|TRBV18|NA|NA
TGTGCCAGCTCAACACCGGGACCTAACTATGGCTACACCTTC
CASSTPGPNYGYTF
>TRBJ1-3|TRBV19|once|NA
TGTGCCAGTAGCCCGACTTACCGAGGATACACCATATATTTT
CASSPTYRGYTIYF
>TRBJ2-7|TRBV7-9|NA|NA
TGTGCCACCACGCTAAGGGGGCGAGCGGGAGCCTACGAGCAGTACTTC
CATTLRGRAGAYEQYF
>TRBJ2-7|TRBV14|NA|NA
TGTGCCAGCAGCCAAATCGATGAGCAGTACTTC
CASSQIDEQYF
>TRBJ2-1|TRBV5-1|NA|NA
TGCGCCAGCAGCCGTCGCTCCTACAATGAGCAGTTCTTC
CASSRRSYNEQFF
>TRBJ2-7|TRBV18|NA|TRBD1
TGTGCCAGCGGCAATATGAGAGGACAGGGGGCGTCCTACGAGCAGTACTTC
CASGNMRGQGASYEQYF
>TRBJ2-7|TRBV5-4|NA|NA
TGTGCCAGCAGCTCGGGTCACACCTACGAGCAGTACTTC
CASSSGHTYEQYF
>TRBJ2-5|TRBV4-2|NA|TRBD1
TGTGCCAGCAGCCAAGAAGGGACAGCTCAAGAGACCCAGTACTTC
CASSQEGTAQETQYF
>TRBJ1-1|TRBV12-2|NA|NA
TGTGCAAGTCGCTTAGCTTGGACAGAGAACACTGAAGCTTTCTTT
CASRLAWTENTEAFF
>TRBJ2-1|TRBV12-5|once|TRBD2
TGTGCTAGTGGTTTGGTATTGAGCGGGAGTGGCAATGAGCAGTTCTTC
CASGLVLSGSGNEQFF
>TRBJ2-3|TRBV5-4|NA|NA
TGTGCCAGCAGCTTGTCCCCTGCTACAGATACGCAGTATTTT
CASSLSPATDTQYF
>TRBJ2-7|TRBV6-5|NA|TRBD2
TGTGCCAGCAGTTACTTGAGGGCTAGCGGGAGCTACGAGCAGTACTTC
CASSYLRASGSYEQYF
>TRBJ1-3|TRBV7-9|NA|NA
TGTGCCAGCAGCCCGTTGACAGTCTCTGGAAACACCATATATTTT
CASSPLTVSGNTIYF
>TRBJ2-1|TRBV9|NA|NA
TGTGCCAGCAGCTCCCTTTACTACAATGAGCAGTTCTTC
CASSSLYYNEQFF
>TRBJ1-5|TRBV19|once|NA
TGTGCCAGTAGTGGAGGCAGGGTGAGCGATCAGCCCCAGCATTTT
CASSGGRVSDQPQHF
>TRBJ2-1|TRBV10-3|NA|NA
TGTGCCATCAGCCTCGGGGGAGGGCAGTTCTTC
CAISLGGGQFF
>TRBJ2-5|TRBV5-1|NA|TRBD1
TGCGCCAGCAGCTTCCCAACCGGGACAGGACAAGAGACCCAGTACTTC
CASSFPTGTGQETQYF
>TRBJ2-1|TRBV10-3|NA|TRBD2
TGTGCCATCAGTGAGGATAGGACTAGCGCACTAAACTACAATGAGCAGTTCTTC
CAISEDRTSALNYNEQFF
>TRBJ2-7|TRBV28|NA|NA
TGTGCCAGCCAGCAAAACTACGAGCAGTACTTC
CASQQNYEQYF
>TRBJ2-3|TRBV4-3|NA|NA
TGCGCCAGCAGCCAGAAGGGAGGACGCACAGATACGCAGTATTTT
CASSQKGGRTDTQYF
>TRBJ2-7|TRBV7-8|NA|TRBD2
TGTGCCAGCAGCCCCTTGGGACTAGCTACCGAGCAGTACTTC
CASSPLGLATEQYF
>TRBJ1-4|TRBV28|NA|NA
TGTGCCAGCAGTTTTAAAGGCCCGAATGAAAAACTGTTTTTT
CASSFKGPNEKLFF
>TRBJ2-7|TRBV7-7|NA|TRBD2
TGTGCTAGCAGCCCGGGACTAGTCGCCGAGCAGTACTTC
CASSPGLVAEQYF
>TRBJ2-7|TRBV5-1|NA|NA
TGCGCCAGCAGCTATCTACTTCAGGGGGGCCCAGCCTACGAGCAGTACTTC
CASSYLLQGGPAYEQYF
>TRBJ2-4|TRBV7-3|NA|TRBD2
TGTGCCAGCAGCTTAGGTAGCGGGGAAAACATTCAGTACTTC
CASSLGSGENIQYF
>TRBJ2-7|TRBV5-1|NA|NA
TGCGCCAGCAGCTTGGAGCCGCCCACCAGGAACTCCTACGAGCAGTACTTC
CASSLEPPTRNSYEQYF